This T cell receptor (beta chain) was sequenced during a study of blood T cell repertoires in COVID-19. The CDR3 is 17 amino acids. CDR1 SGHAT and CDR2 FQNNGV come from the germline V gene. The V and J ends lost 5 bases and 0 bases respectively, with 18 bases between them. Method: immunoSEQ multiplex PCR; TCRdb's copy keeps in-frame clones and lacks some. The table includes some 250,000 clones, 88% detected once. The V and J genes are TRBV11-2 and TRBJ2-3; D unresolved. Source material: peripheral blood. The sequence was collected from a woman in her thirties with acute or convalescent COVID-19. DNA of the CDR3: TGTGCCAGCAGCCCGAGAAGTGGATTGAGGAGCACAGATACGCAGTATTTT. Its translation is CASSPRSGLRSTDTQYF.